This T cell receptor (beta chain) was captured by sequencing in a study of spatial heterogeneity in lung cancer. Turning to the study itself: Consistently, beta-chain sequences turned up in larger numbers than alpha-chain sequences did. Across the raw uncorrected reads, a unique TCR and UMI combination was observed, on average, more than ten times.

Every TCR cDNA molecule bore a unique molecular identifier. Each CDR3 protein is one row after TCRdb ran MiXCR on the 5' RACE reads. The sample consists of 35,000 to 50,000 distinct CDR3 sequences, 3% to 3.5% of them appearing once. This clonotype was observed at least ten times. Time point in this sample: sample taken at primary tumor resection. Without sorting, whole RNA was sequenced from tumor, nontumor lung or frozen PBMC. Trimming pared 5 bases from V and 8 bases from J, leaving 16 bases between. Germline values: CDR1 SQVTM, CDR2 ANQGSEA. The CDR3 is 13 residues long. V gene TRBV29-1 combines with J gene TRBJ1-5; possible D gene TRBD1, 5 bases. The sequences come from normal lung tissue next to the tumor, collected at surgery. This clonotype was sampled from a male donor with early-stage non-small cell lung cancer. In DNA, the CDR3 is TGCAGCGTTCGGGACGGGGCTGGTAAGCCCCAGCATTTT. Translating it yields CSVRDGAGKPQHF.